This TCR beta chain appears in the sequencing data of a study of blood T cell repertoires in COVID-19. In the study overall: Acute and convalescent COVID-19 samples came from the United States, Italy and Spain. Sample material is recorded as cDNA or gDNA derived from T cells, B-cell-depleted T cells, or PBMCs.

CDR1 and CDR2 from the germline V gene are KGHSH and LQKENI. Trimming removed 2 bases from V and 4 bases from J, with 5 bases in between. CDR3 length: 13 residues. Per the study methods: From reference gene primer amplification, estimates of nucleated cell counts were derived. Measured with immunoSEQ multiplex PCR; TCRdb has only the in-frame clones, and not every one. That table gives V, J and clone size, and the DNA gave D and trimming. This table holds a few hundred thousand clones, approximately 86% found once. The clonotype was recovered from a woman younger than 45 with acute or convalescent COVID-19. The sequenced sample was peripheral blood. V usage is TRBV18 and J usage is TRBJ2-2; the D is unclear. The CDR3 sequence is CASSPTGTGELFF. CDR3 DNA: TGTGCCAGCTCACCAACGGGCACCGGGGAGCTGTTTTTT.